The 9 T cell receptor beta chains in this list originate from one sample, sequenced in a study of blood T cell repertoires in COVID-19. The data were produced by immunoSEQ multiplex PCR, yet TCRdb's version contains in-frame clones alone and is incomplete. The sample shows about 130,000 clones, more than 85% of them seen only once. The sample consisted of peripheral blood. These receptors were collected from a man in his sixties with COVID-19, enrolled during active disease.

The chain has TRBV2 and TRBJ1-5; a possible D gene is TRBD1 (6 bases). V was trimmed by 5 bases and J by 6 bases, leaving 11 bases between them. This CDR3 is built from 13 residues. Germline V gene sequence: CDR1 SNHLY, CDR2 FYNNEI. CDR3 protein: CASSTGSVQPQHF. The CDR3 nucleotides read TGTGCCAGCAGTACAGGGTCCGTTCAGCCCCAGCATTTT.

The rearrangement uses TRBV27 and TRBJ1-6, with 9 bases fitting TRBD1. CDR1 is MNHEY, CDR2 SMNVEV, per germline (reference sequence). J lost 7 bases, V lost 8 bases, and 6 bases had no gene match. The CDR3 is 14 residues long. The CDR3 reads CASLSGTGNSPLHF. The CDR3 nucleotides read TGTGCCAGCCTGTCCGGGACAGGGAATTCACCCCTCCACTTT.

This clone was seen only once. The chain employs TRBV10-2 and TRBJ1-3, with TRBD1 matching 9 bases. CDR1 and CDR2 (germline): WSHSY, SAAADI. The V gene end was trimmed by 6 bases and the J gene end by 2 bases; junction bases not matched to a gene: 2. The length of the CDR3 is 14 residues. CDR3 protein: CASSGTGTGNTIYF. The CDR3 region has the DNA TGCGCCAGCAGCGGGACAGGGACTGGAAACACCATATATTTT.

The rearrangement joins TRBV27 to TRBJ2-7, with TRBD2 as a possible D gene (5 bases). Trimming shortened V by 5 bases and J by 7 bases, and 21 bases separated the two germline ends. This CDR3 contains 15 residues. Germline V gives CDR1 MNHEY, CDR2 SMNVEV (reference sequence). The CDR3, as DNA: TGTGCCAGCAGTCGTAACCTGGAACGGGGAAGGGAGCAGTACTTC. It codes for CASSRNLERGREQYF.

The rearrangement uses TRBV19 and TRBJ1-2; no reliable D call. From germline, CDR1 is LNHDA and CDR2 SQIVND (reference sequence). With 7 bases removed from V and 7 bases from J, the gap between germline ends came to 16 bases. The CDR3 contains 13 residues. The CDR3 protein is CASIPTPEGGYTF. CDR3 DNA sequence: TGTGCCAGTATCCCCACCCCCGAGGGTGGCTACACCTTC.

The chain employs TRBV7-9 and TRBJ1-5; D unclear. Looked up from germline, CDR1 is SEHNR and CDR2 is FQNEAQ (reference sequence). The CDR3 covers 12 residues. Trimming shortened V by 0 bases and J by 6 bases, and 3 bases separated the two germline ends. CDR3 coding DNA: TGTGCCAGCAGCTTAGCCGGTCAGCCCCAGCATTTT. This sequence encodes CASSLAGQPQHF.

This chain joins TRBV30 and TRBJ1-1; no clear D. Germline CDR1 and CDR2: GTSNPN and SVGIG (reference sequence). CDR3 length: 14 amino acids. The V gene lost 2 bases and the J gene lost 9 bases, with 19 bases spanning the gap. This chain's CDR3 is CAWSRSTTQLKAFF. As DNA, the CDR3 is TGTGCCTGGAGTCGGTCAACCACGCAACTCAAAGCTTTCTTT.

This clone was counted a few times. V usage is TRBV19 and J usage is TRBJ2-3, with TRBD1 identical over 8 bases. Germline values: CDR1 LNHDA, CDR2 SQIVND (reference sequence). The J segment lost 5 bases and the V segment lost 5 bases, leaving 6 bases of the junction unmatched. The CDR3 extends over 14 amino acids. For the CDR3, the DNA is TGTGCCAGTAGTTTTCAGGGGGCGTTAGATACGCAGTATTTT. It specifies CASSFQGALDTQYF.

This clone was seen a handful of times. The chain uses TRBV2 and TRBJ2-5; D may be TRBD1 (6 bases). In germline, CDR1 is SNHLY, CDR2 FYNNEI. The CDR3 covers 13 residues. Trimming cost V 9 bases and J 1 base, with 12 bases left between them. The chain's CDR3 is CASEGQTQETQYF. CDR3 DNA sequence: TGTGCCAGTGAAGGACAGACCCAAGAGACCCAGTACTTC.